These 23 T cell receptor beta chains originate from one sample sequenced in a study of T cell responses to AZD1222 COVID-19 vaccine. Here immunoSEQ multiplex PCR was the method, and the copy in TCRdb shows in-frame clones only, minus some. This table has 150,000 or so clones, 91% appearing once. Specimen: peripheral blood, collected 28 days after the second AZD1222 dose. The receptors here all came from an adult who received the AZD1222 COVID-19 vaccine.

This chain connects TRBV11-3 to TRBJ2-5, with TRBD2 matching 10 bases. This CDR3 is 16 amino acids long. Trimming at V came to 5 bases and at J to 1 base, leaving 7 bases not matched to a gene. CDR1 and CDR2 from the germline V gene are SGHNT and YENEEA. CDR3 bases: TGTGCCAGCAGCCTTAGGACTAGCGGCCTCCAAGAGACCCAGTACTTC. It specifies CASSLRTSGLQETQYF.

The chain uses TRBV4-3 and TRBJ2-3; D ambiguous. V was trimmed by 0 bases and J by 0 bases, leaving 7 bases between them. The CDR3 covers 15 residues. Germline lookup yields CDR1 LGHNA and CDR2 YSLEER. As DNA, the CDR3 is TGCGCCAGCAGCCAAGAGAAGCGAAGCACAGATACGCAGTATTTT. Protein product: CASSQEKRSTDTQYF.

This chain links TRBV18 with TRBJ2-1, with D perhaps assigned TRBD1 or TRBD2 (5 bases each). CDR1 and CDR2 from the germline V gene are KGHSH and LQKENI. CDR3 length: 17 amino acids. V was clipped by 4 bases and J by 0 bases, with 16 bases between them. The CDR3 DNA reads TGTGCCAGCTCACTCCTCCCAGAGGGGAGCTCCTACAATGAGCAGTTCTTC. It encodes CASSLLPEGSSYNEQFF. Combining the CDR3 with reference TRBV18 and TRBJ2-1 gives the whole variable domain NAGVMQNPRHLVRRRGQEARLRCSPMKGHSHVYWYRQLPEEGLKFMVYLQKENIIDESGMPKERFSAEFPKEGPSILRIQQVVRGDSAAYFCASSLLPEGSSYNEQFFGPGTRLTVL.

The chain carries TRBV18 and TRBJ1-2; D gene unclear. CDR1 and CDR2 (germline): KGHSH, LQKENI. Trimming took 1 base from V and 4 from J, leaving 10 bases between them. CDR3 length: 14 residues. CDR3 sequence reads: CASSPLADGYGYTF. The CDR3 DNA sequence: TGTGCCAGCTCACCACTTGCGGATGGCTATGGCTACACCTTC.

This sequence joins TRBV6-5 and TRBJ1-1; weak D call: TRBD1 (5 bases). The germline V and J ends were trimmed by 2 bases and 5 bases, with 6 bases remaining between them. Germline values: CDR1 MNHEY, CDR2 SVGAGI. This CDR3 contains 12 residues. CDR3 in amino acids: CASSYGGTEAFF. CDR3 DNA sequence: TGTGCCAGCAGTTACGGGGGGACTGAAGCTTTCTTT.

This clone was seen just once. The chain uses TRBV5-6 and TRBJ1-1; D gene uncertain. From germline, CDR1 is SGHDT and CDR2 YYEEEE. V was clipped by 2 bases and J by 6 bases, with 8 bases between them. The CDR3 totals 12 residues. CDR3 residues: CASSFLVSEAFF. CDR3 bases: TGTGCCAGCAGCTTTCTAGTATCTGAAGCTTTCTTT.

The V gene is TRBV7-6, the J gene TRBJ2-7; TRBD2 matches 13 bases. The CDR3 has 14 amino acids. Germline CDR1 is SGHVS and CDR2 is FNYEAQ. Trimming at V came to 2 bases and at J to 6 bases, leaving 1 base not matched to a gene. This CDR3 reads CASSLTSGGGEQYF. DNA of the CDR3: TGTGCCAGCAGCTTAACTAGCGGGGGGGGCGAGCAGTACTTC.

The chain combines TRBV30 with TRBJ2-5; a weak D match, TRBD1 (6 bases). The CDR3 loop spans 14 amino acids. Deletions cut 7 bases from V and 0 bases from J, with 15 bases between. Germline CDR1 reads GTSNPN; CDR2 reads SVGIG (reference sequence). CDR3 in amino acids: CASHGQMNQETQYF. CDR3 sequence (DNA): TGTGCCTCCCACGGACAGATGAACCAAGAGACCCAGTACTTC. Combining the CDR3 with reference TRBV30 and TRBJ2-5 gives the whole variable domain SQTIHQWPATLVQPVGSPLSLECTVEGTSNPNLYWYRQAAGRGLQLLFYSVGIGQISSEVPQNLSASRPQDRQFILSSKKLLLSDSGFYLCASHGQMNQETQYFGPGTRLLVL.

The gene calls are TRBV21-1 and TRBJ2-1; the table's D call of TRBD2 was not tested on the DNA. TRBV21-1 counts as a pseudogene. The length of the CDR3 is 15 residues. The CDR3 loop is CASSKVRTPYNEQFF. CDR3 DNA sequence: TGTGCCAGCAGCAAAGTCCGGACTCCCTACAATGAGCAGTTCTTC.

V gene TRBV5-4 combines with J gene TRBJ2-3; weak D call: TRBD2 (6 bases). The germline V gene has CDR1 SGHNT and CDR2 YYREEE (reference sequence). V lost 5 bases and J 6 bases, leaving 13 bases between the germline ends. CDR3 length equals 13 residues. The CDR3 reads CASSLWSGDTQYF. The CDR3 region has the DNA TGTGCCAGCAGTTTGTGGAGCGGGGATACGCAGTATTTT.

This sequence joins TRBV12-3 or TRBV12-4 and TRBJ2-5; D call uncertain. This CDR3 region has 11 residues. The V and J ends lost 3 bases and 2 bases respectively, with 1 base between them. The CDR3 DNA sequence: TGTGCCAGCAGTTTTCAAGAGACCCAGTACTTC. Encoded protein: CASSFQETQYF.

The chain employs TRBV5-8 and TRBJ2-5, with 15 positions matching TRBD2. J was trimmed by 11 bases and V by 2 bases; bases with no gene match: 13. The germline V gene has CDR1 SGHTS and CDR2 YDEGEE. The CDR3 is 17 residues long. DNA of the CDR3: TGTGCCAGCAGCTTCTACACCTGGACTAGCGGGGGGGCGGGACAGTACTTC. Its translation is CASSFYTWTSGGAGQYF.

The chain carries TRBV28 and TRBJ2-4; 7 bases agree with TRBD1. There are 14 residues in the CDR3. V shed 7 bases, J shed 6 bases, and the junction held 9 bases outside the gene matches. The V gene's germline CDR1 is MDHEN and CDR2 SYDVKM. CDR3 region: CASTSMTGINIQYF. CDR3 nucleotides: TGTGCCAGCACTTCGATGACAGGGATAAACATTCAGTACTTC.

CDR3 region: CASSQEEGMNTEAFF. The DNA of the CDR3 is TGCGCCAGCAGCCAAGAGGAGGGTATGAACACTGAAGCTTTCTTT. The genes are TRBV4-1 and TRBJ1-1; D remains unclear. The V end was cut by 0 bases, the J end by 0 bases, with 8 bases between. Germline CDR1 MGHRA, CDR2 YSYEKL. The length of the CDR3 is 15 residues.

This sequence joins TRBV27 and TRBJ1-1; TRBD1 is a possible D gene (5 bases). Per the germline V gene, CDR1 is MNHEY and CDR2 is SMNVEV (reference sequence). The ends were cut back, 2 bases at V and 0 bases at J, with 10 bases in the middle. There are 15 residues in the CDR3. CDR3 sequence (DNA): TGTGCCAGCAGTTTAGGGGGACGAATGAACACTGAAGCTTTCTTT. This sequence encodes CASSLGGRMNTEAFF.

J is TRBJ2-7 and V is TRBV10-3, with D possibly being TRBD1 or TRBD2 (5 bases each). The CDR3 is made up of 14 amino acids. V lost 7 bases to trimming and J lost 5 bases, with 18 bases between them. Looked up from germline, CDR1 is ENHRY and CDR2 is SYGVKD. DNA of the CDR3: TGTGCCATCAATACGAGACTGGGGGACGACGAGCAGTACTTC. It codes for CAINTRLGDDEQYF.

The chain recombines TRBV21-1 with TRBJ2-3; TRBD2 reflects the table's D call only, with no check against the DNA. TRBV21-1 has pseudogene status. This CDR3 contains 15 residues. CDR3 in amino acids: CASRLRCGSTDTQYF. In DNA form, the CDR3 reads TGTGCCAGCCGGCTCCGGTGCGGGAGCACAGATACGCAGTATTTT.

The CDR3 DNA sequence: TGTGCCAGCTCACCCAGAGACAGGCCTGAGGGCTCTGGAAACACCATATATTTT. Translated: CASSPRDRPEGSGNTIYF. This chain joins TRBV18 and TRBJ1-3; a weak D match, TRBD1 (6 bases). The germline V and J ends were trimmed by 3 bases and 0 bases, with 18 bases remaining between them. CDR1 KGHSH and CDR2 LQKENI come from the germline V gene. The CDR3 consists of 18 residues.

In nucleotides, the CDR3 is TGTGCCAGCTGGCGGGGCTTCTCCGGGGAGCTGTTTTTT. Its translation: CASWRGFSGELFF. The J gene is TRBJ2-2, the V gene TRBV6-5; possibly TRBD2 for D (6 bases). Germline V gene sequence: CDR1 MNHEY, CDR2 SVGAGI. V was pared by 8 bases and J by 6 bases, with 13 bases between. The CDR3 runs to 13 residues.

The V gene is TRBV6-2 or TRBV6-3, the J gene TRBJ2-7, with TRBD2 matching over 15 bases. In germline, CDR1 is MNHEY, CDR2 SVGEGT. The J segment lost 4 bases and the V segment lost 2 bases, leaving 6 bases of the junction unmatched. CDR3 length equals 17 residues. CDR3 residues: CASSYKGLAGGTYEQYF. Here the CDR3 DNA reads TGTGCCAGCAGTTACAAGGGACTAGCGGGAGGAACGTACGAGCAGTACTTC.

The genes are TRBV30 and TRBJ1-5; TRBD1 is a possible D gene (6 bases). The germline V and J ends were trimmed by 1 base and 2 bases, with 15 bases remaining between them. The CDR3 totals 16 residues. Germline assignment: CDR1 GTSNPN and CDR2 SVGIG (reference sequence). The DNA of the CDR3 is TGTGCCTGGAGTGGCCTGGGGGCCGGGGGCAATCAGCCCCAGCATTTT. Translating it yields CAWSGLGAGGNQPQHF.

The genes are TRBV6-4 and TRBJ2-3, with TRBD2 matching over 11 bases. Germline loops: CDR1 MRHNA, CDR2 SNTAGT. The V segment lost 3 bases and the J segment 2 bases; nucleotides outside the gene matches: 1. The CDR3 totals 15 residues. CDR3 loop: CASSDSGGATDTQYF. The CDR3 DNA reads as TGTGCCAGCAGTGATAGCGGGGGGGCCACAGATACGCAGTATTTT.

The rearrangement joins TRBV19 to TRBJ1-5, with D unclear. CDR3 size: 13 residues. The V and J ends lost 3 bases and 4 bases respectively, with 7 bases between them. CDR1 and CDR2 from the germline V gene are LNHDA and SQIVND (reference sequence). The CDR3 coding sequence is TGTGCCAGTAGTATTGGGCCAAATCAGCCCCAGCATTTT. This translates into CASSIGPNQPQHF.